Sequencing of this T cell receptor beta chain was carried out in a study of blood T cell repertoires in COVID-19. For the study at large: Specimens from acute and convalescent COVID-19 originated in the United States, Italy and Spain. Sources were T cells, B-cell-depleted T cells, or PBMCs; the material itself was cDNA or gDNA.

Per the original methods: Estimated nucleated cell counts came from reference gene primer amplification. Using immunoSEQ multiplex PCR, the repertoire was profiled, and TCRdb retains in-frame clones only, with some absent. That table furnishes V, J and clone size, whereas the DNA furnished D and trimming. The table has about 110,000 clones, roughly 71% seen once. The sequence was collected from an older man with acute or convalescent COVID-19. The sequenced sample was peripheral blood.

For the CDR3, the DNA is TGTGCCAGCACGTTAGCGGGATATGACGAGCAGTACTTC. Amino acid sequence: CASTLAGYDEQYF. V is TRBV11-2 and J is TRBJ2-7; 8 nucleotides line up with TRBD2. V lost 7 bases, J lost 5 bases, and 7 bases stayed unmatched. CDR1 and CDR2 (germline): SGHAT, FQNNGV. This CDR3 is 13 amino acids long. The entire variable domain, with the rest obtained from reference TRBV11-2 and TRBJ2-7, is as follows: EAGVAQSPRYKIIEKRQSVAFWCNPISGHATLYWYQQILGQGPKLLIQFQNNGVVDDSQLPKDRFSAERLKGVDSTLKIQPAKLEDSAVYLCASTLAGYDEQYFGPGTRLTVT.